A selection of T cell receptor beta chains follows, all from one sample in a study of T-cell memory formation after mild COVID-19. TCRdb re-derived calls from the 5' RACE reads in MiXCR, one entry per CDR3 protein. The sample has approximately 210,000 distinct CDR3 sequences; roughly 30% are singletons. Sequencing input: PBMCs or a T cell subset sorted from them (not recorded which). These receptors all stem from an adult woman who had mild COVID-19 (a few samples of this study predate the infection). Cell type and time point are not known. The CDR3 runs from the conserved cysteine through the conserved F or W. D genes are given only for firm matches. Where a row states a size, it is once, few, many or the class of an expanded clone; other rows omit it.

>TRBD2|few|TRBV20-1|TRBJ2-3
TGCAGTGCCCCGGCCGCGGGGGGGCTAGGCACAGATACGCAGTATTTT
CSAPAAGGLGTDTQYF
>NA|NA|TRBV6-5|TRBJ1-1
TGTGCCAGCAGACAGGGCTATGAATCTGCCACTGAAGCTTTCTTT
CASRQGYESATEAFF
>TRBD2|NA|TRBV12-3/TRBV12-4|TRBJ2-1
TGTGCCAGCAACTCAGCGGGAGAGTACAATGAGCAGTTCTTC
CASNSAGEYNEQFF
>NA|NA|TRBV29-1|TRBJ2-3
TGCAGCGTTGACGTGACTCCTAGCACAGATACGCAGTATTTT
CSVDVTPSTDTQYF
>NA|few|TRBV18|TRBJ1-1
TGTGCCAGCTCACCCCTTCCGGACGGGAACACTGAAGCTTTCTTT
CASSPLPDGNTEAFF
>NA|few|TRBV20-1|TRBJ2-5
TGCAGTGCTACCCCACTAGGGTGGGAGACCCAGTACTTC
CSATPLGWETQYF
>TRBD1|NA|TRBV6-5|TRBJ1-1
TGTGCCAGCAGTTACGACCATACAGGGACAGTTGAAGCTTTCTTT
CASSYDHTGTVEAFF
>TRBD1|NA|TRBV7-6|TRBJ1-2
TGTGCCAGCAGCTTAGGAGGGCAGGGGGACTATGGCTACACCTTC
CASSLGGQGDYGYTF
>NA|NA|TRBV20-1|TRBJ1-1
TGCAGTGCTGAACCGGCGGGGCAGAACACTGAAGCTTTCTTT
CSAEPAGQNTEAFF
>NA|NA|TRBV7-6|TRBJ1-1
TGTGCCAGAAGGGCGGGGGCCAACACTGAAGCTTTCTTT
CARRAGANTEAFF
>NA|NA|TRBV7-2|TRBJ2-3
TGTGCCAGCAGCTTCAATTCCGGGTCTAGCACAGATACGCAGTATTTT
CASSFNSGSSTDTQYF
>NA|many|TRBV29-1|TRBJ2-5
TGCAGCGTTGTTTTCCGGTCCCCAGGGACCCAGTACTTC
CSVVFRSPGTQYF
>NA|few|TRBV4-1|TRBJ1-2
TGCGCCAGCAGCCTCAGCAAGGGAGGGACGTCTAACTATGGCTACACCTTC
CASSLSKGGTSNYGYTF
>TRBD2|few|TRBV11-2|TRBJ2-1
TGTGCCAGCAGCCCCCTACTAGCGGGAGGAGAGCAGTTCTTC
CASSPLLAGGEQFF
>NA|few|TRBV29-1|TRBJ1-2
TGCAGCGTTGAAGATTTGGGACTGGAGGATAGGACTAACTATGGCTACACCTTC
CSVEDLGLEDRTNYGYTF
>NA|NA|TRBV15|TRBJ2-3
TGTGCCACCAGCAGCCGTCTAGGCCAGCGGCAGTATTTT
CATSSRLGQRQYF
>NA|NA|TRBV10-3|TRBJ1-5
TGTGCCATCAGTGAGCAGGAGAGCAATCAGCCCCAGCATTTT
CAISEQESNQPQHF
>NA|NA|TRBV24-1|TRBJ1-5
TGTGCCACCCGAGGGAGTGATAGCAATCAGCCCCAGCATTTT
CATRGSDSNQPQHF
>NA|NA|TRBV12-3/TRBV12-4|TRBJ2-2
TGTGCCCTTAAGGGGGGGGTAAACACCGGGGAGCTGTTTTTT
CALKGGVNTGELFF
>NA|NA|TRBV7-2|TRBJ2-3
TGTGCCAGCAGCCATGTGGTGGTTTCAGATACGCAGTATTTT
CASSHVVVSDTQYF
>TRBD2|NA|TRBV20-1|TRBJ2-3
TGCAGTGCTAGACCACCAATGGGGGGACTAGAACCCACAGATACGCAGTATTTT
CSARPPMGGLEPTDTQYF
>TRBD1|few|TRBV28|TRBJ2-7
TGTGCCAGCAGCCTCACCCCGGACAGGGAGAGCTCCTACGAGCAGTACTTC
CASSLTPDRESSYEQYF
>NA|few|TRBV7-3|TRBJ2-1
TGTGCCAGCAGCTTAGGGCTACCGACCTACAATGAGCAGTTCTTC
CASSLGLPTYNEQFF
>NA|NA|TRBV3-1|TRBJ1-5
TGTGCCAGCAGCCAAGATCACGGAGGTCAGCCCCAGCATTTT
CASSQDHGGQPQHF
>NA|NA|TRBV29-1|TRBJ1-2
TGCAGCGCCTTTGGGACCGATGCTAACTATGGCTACACCTTC
CSAFGTDANYGYTF
>NA|few|TRBV23-1|TRBJ2-3
TGCGCCAGCAGTCAATCGAGTCTGCGACCGGGACGCCTGGGATCGGATACGCAGTATTTT
CASSQSSLRPGRLGSDTQYF
>NA|NA|TRBV7-9|TRBJ1-3
TGTGCCAGCAGCTCCTACAGGACACCCAGAGAAAACACCATATATTTT
CASSSYRTPRENTIYF
>NA|few|TRBV30|TRBJ2-3
TGTGCCTGGACCCAGCGGAGCACAGATACGCAGTATTTT
CAWTQRSTDTQYF
>TRBD1|few|TRBV27|TRBJ2-7
TGTGCCAGCAGTCGGGACAGGGCTACCTACGAGCAGTACTTC
CASSRDRATYEQYF
>TRBD1|NA|TRBV6-2/TRBV6-3|TRBJ1-1
TGTGCCAGCAGACTCACGGGACAGGGGAACACTGAAGCTTTCTTT
CASRLTGQGNTEAFF
>TRBD1|NA|TRBV2|TRBJ1-5
TGTGCCAGCAGTGGGACAGGGTCCAGGGGTCAGCCCCAGCATTTT
CASSGTGSRGQPQHF
>NA|NA|TRBV7-2|TRBJ1-5
TGTGCCAGCAGCCTCACGGGGGGTCGGAATCAGCCCCAGCATTTT
CASSLTGGRNQPQHF
>NA|few|TRBV7-8|TRBJ2-2
TGTGCCAGCAGCTTTCGCCAGGCGAGGACCGGGGAGCTGTTTTTT
CASSFRQARTGELFF
>TRBD2|NA|TRBV7-8|TRBJ2-7
TGTGCCAGCAGCTTGGGGGGACTAGCGGGCGGCGAGCAGTACTTC
CASSLGGLAGGEQYF
>NA|NA|TRBV25-1|TRBJ2-5
TGTGCCAGCAGTGAATATAAGGGGGGGACTCTGGCCGGGAGACTACAAGAGACCCAGTACTTC
CASSEYKGGTLAGRLQETQYF
>NA|few|TRBV7-2|TRBJ2-1
TGTGCCAGCAGCCACGTGGGGCGCCCCCAATACAATGAGCAGTTCTTC
CASSHVGRPQYNEQFF
>TRBD1|NA|TRBV30|TRBJ1-1
TGTGCCTGGGACAGGGGGAACACTGAAGCTTTCTTT
CAWDRGNTEAFF
>TRBD2|NA|TRBV6-1|TRBJ2-1
TGTGCCAGCAGTTCCCTAGCGGGCAATGAGCAGTTCTTC
CASSSLAGNEQFF
>TRBD1|NA|TRBV20-1|TRBJ1-2
TGCAGTGCTAGAGTTCGGGGACAGGGCGATGGCTACACCTTC
CSARVRGQGDGYTF
>NA|NA|TRBV7-3|TRBJ2-1
TGTGCCAGCAGCTTATTCGCCACCGCTAACAGGGTCGTTGAGCAGTTCTTC
CASSLFATANRVVEQFF
>NA|few|TRBV29-1|TRBJ2-7
TGCAGCGTTGTAACAGGTATCTGGGCTAGCGAGCAGTACTTC
CSVVTGIWASEQYF
>NA|NA|TRBV18|TRBJ1-3
TGTGCCAGCTCACCAACGGGATTCTCGCGGGCTGGAAACACCATATATTTT
CASSPTGFSRAGNTIYF
>NA|few|TRBV7-2|TRBJ2-7
TGTGCCAGCAGCTTTCGGGGGCCTCCCTACGAGCAGTACTTC
CASSFRGPPYEQYF
>TRBD2|few|TRBV4-2|TRBJ2-3
TGTGCCAGCAGCCTGAAAGTCGGACTAGCGGGGACTAGCACAGATACGCAGTATTTT
CASSLKVGLAGTSTDTQYF
>NA|NA|TRBV7-9|TRBJ2-3
TGTGCCAGCAGCTTAGCGGGAGGAAACACAGATACGCAGTATTTT
CASSLAGGNTDTQYF